These T cell receptor beta chains were read from a single sample in a study of low-dose radiotherapy and immunotherapy resistance in tumors. Each CDR3 protein is one row after TCRdb ran MiXCR on the reads. The table shows 80,000 to 95,000 distinct CDR3 sequences, with more than 8.5% occurring only once. The source was PBMCs, collected before treatment. Every receptor here comes from a male donor with prostate cancer. Both conserved end residues are part of each CDR3. The D gene is left open where the match is weak. Size is stated for part of the rows, as once, few or many counts, or as a class when the clone is expanded.

j_gene | d_gene | v_gene | abundance | CDR3nt | CDR3aa
TRBJ2-1 | TRBD1 | TRBV20-1 | many | TGCAGTGCTAGAGTACAGGGGACGAACTACAATGAGCAGTTCTTC | CSARVQGTNYNEQFF
TRBJ1-1 | TRBD1 | TRBV9 | many | TGTGCCAGCAGCGCCGAAGGACAGGCGAACACTGAAGCTTTCTTT | CASSAEGQANTEAFF
TRBJ2-7 | . | TRBV7-9 | many | TGTGCCAGCAGCTTAGACCTACAGGGGGAGGGAGAGCAGTACTTC | CASSLDLQGEGEQYF
TRBJ2-2 | TRBD1 | TRBV19 | many | TGTGCCAATACCGGGACAGGGTCTCCCGGGGAGCTGTTTTTT | CANTGTGSPGELFF
TRBJ2-7 | . | TRBV5-4 | few | TGTGCCAGCAGGCCCGGGACGGAGGTCAACGAGCAGTACTTC | CASRPGTEVNEQYF
TRBJ1-2 | . | TRBV5-1 | many | TGCGCCAGCAGCATCGGAGGGACCTATGGCTACACCTTC | CASSIGGTYGYTF
TRBJ2-2 | TRBD1 | TRBV29-1 | many | TGCAGCGTTGGCGGGGGACAGGGTACCGGGGAGCTGTTTTTT | CSVGGGQGTGELFF
TRBJ1-1 | TRBD1 | TRBV20-1 | many | TGCAGTGCAAAGGAACCGGGGACAGGGTATTACACCACTGAAGCTTTCTTT | CSAKEPGTGYYTTEAFF
TRBJ1-3 | . | TRBV7-2 | many | TGTGCCAGCAGCTTAATGGCGGGAGGGGCCGGAAACACCATATATTTT | CASSLMAGGAGNTIYF
TRBJ2-5 | TRBD2 | TRBV2 | many | TGTGCCAGCAGTGAGGGACTATCGGCAGAGGCCCAGTACTTC | CASSEGLSAEAQYF
TRBJ2-7 | . | TRBV20-1 | many | TGCAGTGCTAGAGACAGGGCGCCTTACGAGCAGTACTTC | CSARDRAPYEQYF
TRBJ1-2 | . | TRBV7-2 | many | TGTGCCAGCAGCTTAGTAGGGCAGCAGGCCTATGGCTACACCTTC | CASSLVGQQAYGYTF
TRBJ2-1 | TRBD2 | TRBV28 | many | TGTGCCAGCAGTTTAGCGGGAGTCATCAATGAGCAGTTCTTC | CASSLAGVINEQFF
TRBJ2-3 | . | TRBV7-9 | many | TGTGCCAGCAGCACGCGGGGACCAGATACGCAGTATTTT | CASSTRGPDTQYF
TRBJ1-1 | . | TRBV2 | many | TGTGCCAGCAGTGATCGGGGAGCGGAAGCTTTCTTT | CASSDRGAEAFF
TRBJ1-2 | . | TRBV9 | many | TGTGCCAGCAGCGCCTCGGACTCGAACTATGGCTACACCTTC | CASSASDSNYGYTF
TRBJ1-6 | TRBD1 | TRBV12-3/TRBV12-4 | many | TGTGCCAGCAATCCGGGACAGGAGAATTCACCCCTCCACTTT | CASNPGQENSPLHF
TRBJ2-7 | . | TRBV5-4 | many | TGTGCCAGCAGCTTGGAGAACAGGGCCTTCTACGAGCAGTACTTC | CASSLENRAFYEQYF
TRBJ2-7 | . | TRBV7-2 | many | TGTGCCAGCCGGGAGCGGGCCAGCTCCTACGAGCAGTACTTC | CASRERASSYEQYF
TRBJ2-1 | . | TRBV11-2 | many | TGTGCCAGCAGCTTACGGTCGCTTGGCTCCTACAATGAGCAGTTCTTC | CASSLRSLGSYNEQFF
TRBJ1-2 | . | TRBV29-1 | many | TGCAGCGTTGAAACAGGGCTGCAGGGCTACACCTTC | CSVETGLQGYTF
TRBJ2-7 | TRBD2 | TRBV11-2 | many | TGTGCCAGCAGCACCGGGGAGCGGGGCGACAGGTACTTC | CASSTGERGDRYF
TRBJ2-1 | . | TRBV20-1 | many | TGCAGTGCTAGAGTGTCAGGTGTTTACAATGAGCAGTTCTTC | CSARVSGVYNEQFF
TRBJ2-5 | . | TRBV7-6 | many | TGTGCCAGCAGCTCATTAGCGCGCCAGTGGGAAGAGACCCAGTACTTC | CASSSLARQWEETQYF
TRBJ2-1 | . | TRBV20-1 | many | TGCAGTGCTTATACGGGCATTCGACAGAATGAGCAGTTCTTC | CSAYTGIRQNEQFF
TRBJ1-1 | . | TRBV27 | . | TGTGCCAGCACCTATGGGGGGATGATGAACACTGAAGCTTTCTTT | CASTYGGMMNTEAFF
TRBJ2-4 | TRBD2 | TRBV20-1 | many | TGCAGTGCTAGTGACAGCGGGGGAGCCAAAAACATTCAGTACTTC | CSASDSGGAKNIQYF
TRBJ1-4 | . | TRBV11-2 | many | TGTGCCAGCAGCTTAATAGGGAACGAAAAACTGTTTTTT | CASSLIGNEKLFF
TRBJ2-7 | . | TRBV11-2 | many | TGTGCCAGCACGCCTGGGACTGATTCCTACGAGCAGTACTTC | CASTPGTDSYEQYF
TRBJ2-3 | TRBD2 | TRBV20-1 | many | TGCAGTGCTAGAGATAACAGTGGGCTAGCGGGACCAGATACGCAGTATTTT | CSARDNSGLAGPDTQYF
TRBJ2-1 | TRBD2 | TRBV19 | few | TGTGCCAGTAGTAACCCGGGACTAGATAATGAGCAGTTCTTC | CASSNPGLDNEQFF
TRBJ1-5 | . | TRBV20-1 | many | TGCAGTGCTAGAGACCTCCCACTTCAGCATTTT | CSARDLPLQHF
TRBJ1-1 | . | TRBV28 | many | TGTGCCAGCAACCCCAGAGTCGGGGGGACTGAAGCTTTCTTT | CASNPRVGGTEAFF
TRBJ2-1 | TRBD2 | TRBV3-1 | many | TGTGCCAGCAGCCAAGAGCGGGGGGGGACGCCCTACAATGAGCAGTTCTTC | CASSQERGGTPYNEQFF
TRBJ2-3 | TRBD2 | TRBV3-1 | many | TGTGCCAGCAGCCAAGCCGTCGAGGGGGGACTAGCGGGATCCACAGATACGCAGTATTTT | CASSQAVEGGLAGSTDTQYF
TRBJ2-3 | . | TRBV20-1 | many | TGCAGTGCTAGAAGGGGGAGCACAGATACGCAGTATTTT | CSARRGSTDTQYF
TRBJ2-5 | TRBD2 | TRBV20-1 | many | TGCAGTGCTAGGGGTGGGGCCCTAGCGGGAGATCCCCAGTACTTC | CSARGGALAGDPQYF
TRBJ2-1 | . | TRBV7-2 | many | TGTGCCAGCGGCCCGGTGGCGAGGCGCCGGAGCTCCTACAATGAGCAGTTCTTC | CASGPVARRRSSYNEQFF
TRBJ1-5 | TRBD1 | TRBV20-1 | many | TGCAGTGCGACCGACAGGGAAGATAATCAGCCCCAGCATTTT | CSATDREDNQPQHF
TRBJ2-3 | . | TRBV5-5 | many | TGTGCCAGCAGTTCTCTGTTGACAGATACGCAGTATTTT | CASSSLLTDTQYF
TRBJ2-3 | TRBD2 | TRBV2 | many | TGTGCCAGCAGAAGCGGGAATGTCGCAGATACGCAGTATTTT | CASRSGNVADTQYF
TRBJ2-7 | . | TRBV12-3/TRBV12-4 | many | TGTGCCAGCAGTTTTGCCAGGGCGAGCGAGCAGTACTTC | CASSFARASEQYF
TRBJ2-5 | TRBD1 | TRBV19 | many | TGTGCCAGTAGCTCGGGACAGGGGTTGGAGACCCAGTACTTC | CASSSGQGLETQYF
TRBJ2-2 | TRBD2 | TRBV5-1 | many | TGCGCCAGCAGCAGACCCCCGGGACTAGCGGGAGTGAACACCGGGGAGCTGTTTTTT | CASSRPPGLAGVNTGELFF
TRBJ2-3 | . | TRBV2 | many | TGTGCCAGCAGTGACCGTGGCATCCTCACAGATACGCAGTATTTT | CASSDRGILTDTQYF
TRBJ2-3 | . | TRBV7-9 | many | TGTGCCAGCAGCTTAGGAGGTCGGGATACGCAGTATTTT | CASSLGGRDTQYF
TRBJ2-5 | TRBD1 | TRBV29-1 | few | TGCAGTACCACAGGGGGCCAAGAGACCCAGTACTTC | CSTTGGQETQYF
TRBJ2-1 | TRBD2 | TRBV6-2/TRBV6-3 | many | TGTGCCAGCAGTTCTCGGACTAGCGGGTCCTACTCCTACAATGAGCAGTTCTTC | CASSSRTSGSYSYNEQFF
TRBJ2-7 | . | TRBV10-3 | many | TGTGCCATCAGTGACTACGGATACGAGCAGTACTTC | CAISDYGYEQYF